What follows is one T cell receptor (beta chain) and its context. Antigen specificity is unknown. Only in-frame clones appear in the TCRdb table, and some are missing; sequencing was by immunoSEQ multiplex PCR. The table includes 43,000 or so clones, approximately 71% detected once. The data belong to a study of OX40 agonist ivuxolimab in advanced cancers. Study-wide background: Patients were dosed intravenously with ivuxolimab at 0.01 to 10 mg/kg every 2 weeks. The study, taken as a whole, reports: CD8+ T cells were the subset that, on average, had more expanded clones than CD4+.

V gave up 0 bases and J gave up 9 bases; unmatched junction bases: 28. CDR3 length: 22 amino acids. CDR1 is MGHRA, CDR2 YSYEKL, per germline. The sequencing used CD4+ or CD8+ T cells sorted from blood, collected in a trial of the OX40 agonist ivuxolimab. This clonotype originated in an adult with an advanced solid tumor such as melanoma, head and neck, liver or kidney cancer. The chain couples TRBV4-1 to TRBJ1-4; 7 bases are a match to TRBD1. CDR3 coding DNA: TGCGCCAGCAGCCAAGAATTCTTTGAGACAGGGCCTCCACTGCGTCCGAAAAAAAAACTGTTTTTT. Residues: CASSQEFFETGPPLRPKKKLFF.